Presented here are 8 T cell receptor beta chains from one specimen sequenced in a study of cytomegalovirus exposure and HLA in healthy donors. The primer mix had 60 Vbeta and 13 Jbeta primers. Measured with immunoSEQ multiplex PCR; TCRdb has only the in-frame clones, and not every one. The sample carries roughly 110,000 clones, under 85% recorded once. The sample taken for sequencing was PBMCs. All receptors derive from a man aged 35 to 55 in good health and CMV-seropositive.

This clone was counted a few times. The rearrangement joins TRBV6-7 to TRBJ2-7; D gene uncertain. TRBV6-7 is recorded as an ORF, its role being uncertain. The CDR3 consists of 16 residues. Deletions cut 1 base from V and 0 bases from J, with 13 bases between. This CDR3 is CASSYCAGVSSYEQYF. CDR3 DNA: TGTGCCAGCAGTTACTGTGCCGGAGTGAGCTCCTACGAGCAGTACTTC.

The V gene is TRBV21-1, the J gene TRBJ2-2; the D call of TRBD2 is as the table states it, not checked on the DNA. TRBV21-1 is tagged as a pseudogene. The CDR3 contains 16 residues. The CDR3 nucleotides read TGTGCCAGCAGTGTCTCGGGGGGGCCTCACACCGGGGAGCTGTTTTTT. Translated, it gives CASSVSGGPHTGELFF.

This clone was detected only a few times. CDR3 residues: CASSFSQGQRFYEQYF. The CDR3 nucleotides read TGTGCCAGCAGTTTCTCCCAGGGACAGAGGTTCTACGAGCAGTACTTC. V and J are TRBV27 and TRBJ2-7; 7 nucleotides line up with TRBD1. Germline values: CDR1 MNHEY, CDR2 SMNVEV (reference sequence). The CDR3 is 16 residues long. After removal of 3 bases from V and 3 bases from J, the junction contained 11 bases not matched to a gene.

This clone was observed a single time. The chain joins TRBV28 to TRBJ2-5, with 11 nucleotides matching TRBD1. Germline V gene sequence: CDR1 MDHEN, CDR2 SYDVKM. The CDR3 sequence is 14 residues long. V lost 8 bases and J lost 5; bases outside the gene matches: 7. CDR3 in DNA: TGTGCCAGCGAGTCGGACAGGGGGCCGGAGACCCAGTACTTC. Translating gives CASESDRGPETQYF.

The chain combines TRBV5-1 with TRBJ2-1; TRBD2 matches at 7 bases. V lost 5 bases and J lost 7; bases outside the gene matches: 9. The CDR3 is made up of 14 amino acids. Germline V lookup: CDR1 SGHRS, CDR2 YFSETQ. The CDR3 region is CASSRAGRLNEQFF. The CDR3 DNA is TGCGCCAGCAGTCGAGCGGGGCGCCTAAATGAGCAGTTCTTC.

The CDR3 reads CASSLAGTGGYEQYF. In DNA, the CDR3 is TGTGCCAGCAGTTTGGCCGGGACAGGGGGCTACGAGCAGTACTTC. The chain recombines TRBV28 with TRBJ2-5; 11 bases are a match to TRBD1. The J call may be mistaken, given a closer DNA end match to TRBJ2-7. The CDR3 spans 15 residues. The germline CDR1 and CDR2 sequences are MDHEN and SYDVKM.

The chain employs TRBV6-5 and TRBJ1-5, with 7 positions matching TRBD1. The CDR3 spans 13 residues. V shed 5 bases and J 6 bases; nucleotides not matched to a gene: 4. Germline V gene data show CDR1 as MNHEY and CDR2 as SVGAGI. The CDR3 DNA is TGTGCCAGCAGTGCAGGGGGGACTCAGCCCCAGCATTTT. It yields the protein CASSAGGTQPQHF.

This clone was seen a handful of times. The rearrangement joins TRBV9 to TRBJ2-5; possibly TRBD1 for D (5 bases). Germline assignment: CDR1 SGDLS and CDR2 YYNGEE. Trimming removed 0 bases at V and 1 base at J, with 10 bases between. The CDR3 consists of 15 residues. CDR3 in DNA: TGTGCCAGCAGCGTAGAGGGGATCCTCCAAGAGACCCAGTACTTC. This sequence encodes CASSVEGILQETQYF.